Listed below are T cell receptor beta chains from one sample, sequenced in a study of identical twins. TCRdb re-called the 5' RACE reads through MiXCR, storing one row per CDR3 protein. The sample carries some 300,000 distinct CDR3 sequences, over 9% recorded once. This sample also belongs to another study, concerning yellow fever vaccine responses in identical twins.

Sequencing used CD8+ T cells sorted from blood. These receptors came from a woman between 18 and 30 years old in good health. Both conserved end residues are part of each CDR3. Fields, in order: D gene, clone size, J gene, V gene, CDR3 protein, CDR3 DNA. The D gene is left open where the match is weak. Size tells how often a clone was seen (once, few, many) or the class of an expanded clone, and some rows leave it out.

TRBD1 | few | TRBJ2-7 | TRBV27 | CASRWLGTGSYEQYF | TGTGCCAGCAGGTGGCTGGGGACAGGCTCCTACGAGCAGTACTTC
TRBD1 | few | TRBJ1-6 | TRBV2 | CATHWKTGKSSDSPLHF | TGTGCCACCCATTGGAAGACAGGGAAATCATCCGATTCACCTCTCCACTTT
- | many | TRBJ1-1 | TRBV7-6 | CASSSGMNTEAFF | TGTGCCAGCAGCTCGGGGATGAACACTGAAGCTTTCTTT
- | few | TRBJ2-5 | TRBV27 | CASSPRGPETQYF | TGTGCCAGCAGTCCCCGGGGACCCGAGACCCAGTACTTC
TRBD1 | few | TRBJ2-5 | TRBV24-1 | CATSDMDRGETQYF | TGTGCCACCAGTGACATGGACAGGGGAGAGACCCAGTACTTC
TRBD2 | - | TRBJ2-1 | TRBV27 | CASSYSLLAGKGYEQFF | TGTGCCAGCAGTTACTCCCTCCTAGCGGGAAAGGGATATGAGCAGTTCTTC
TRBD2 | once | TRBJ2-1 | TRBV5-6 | CASSTRTSGRSYNEQFF | TGTGCCAGCAGCACACGGACTAGCGGGAGGTCTTACAATGAGCAGTTCTTC
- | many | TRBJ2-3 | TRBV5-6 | CASSPDIYSTDTQYF | TGTGCCAGCAGCCCCGACATCTACTCCACAGATACGCAGTATTTT
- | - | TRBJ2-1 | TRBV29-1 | CSVEDRNSYNEQFF | TGCAGCGTTGAAGATAGAAATTCCTACAATGAGCAGTTCTTC
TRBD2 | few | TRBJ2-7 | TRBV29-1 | CSVEEGTSGAYEQYF | TGCAGCGTTGAAGAAGGGACTAGCGGGGCCTACGAGCAGTACTTC
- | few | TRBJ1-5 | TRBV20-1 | CSARGADSAFRQHF | TGCAGTGCTAGGGGAGCGGACAGCGCGTTCCGTCAGCATTTT
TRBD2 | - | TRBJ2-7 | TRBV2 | CASSDSVGRGGEQYF | TGTGCCAGCAGTGACTCCGTCGGCCGGGGGGGCGAGCAGTACTTC
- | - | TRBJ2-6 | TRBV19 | CASSPSGFSGANVLTF | TGTGCCAGTAGCCCTTCCGGGTTCTCTGGGGCCAACGTCCTGACTTTC
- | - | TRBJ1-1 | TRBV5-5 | CASSLPTAEAFF | TGTGCCAGCAGCTTACCCACAGCTGAAGCTTTCTTT
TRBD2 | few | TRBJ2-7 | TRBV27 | CASSLSGAAYEQYF | TGTGCCAGCAGTCTTAGCGGGGCAGCCTACGAGCAGTACTTC
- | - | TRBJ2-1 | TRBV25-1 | CASRGAGEADEQFF | TGTGCCAGCCGCGGGGCAGGTGAGGCCGATGAGCAGTTCTTC
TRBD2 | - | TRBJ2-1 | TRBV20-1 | CSARYLAGASDEQFF | TGCAGTGCTAGATACCTAGCGGGAGCTTCCGATGAGCAGTTCTTC
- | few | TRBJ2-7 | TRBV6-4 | CASSDPHSKPTTYSYEQYF | TGTGCCAGCAGTGACCCCCATAGCAAACCAACTACCTACTCCTACGAGCAGTACTTC
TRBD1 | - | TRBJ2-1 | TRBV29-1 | CSVELDRASYNEQFF | TGCAGCGTTGAATTGGACAGGGCCTCCTACAATGAGCAGTTCTTC
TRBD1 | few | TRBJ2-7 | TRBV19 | CASSIWTGESSYEQYF | TGTGCCAGTAGTATTTGGACAGGGGAAAGCTCCTACGAGCAGTACTTC
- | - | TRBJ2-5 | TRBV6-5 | CASSTDWGETQYF | TGTGCCAGCAGTACCGACTGGGGAGAGACCCAGTACTTC
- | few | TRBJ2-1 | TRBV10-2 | CASTPGGGYNEQFF | TGCGCCAGCACCCCAGGGGGGGGCTACAATGAGCAGTTCTTC
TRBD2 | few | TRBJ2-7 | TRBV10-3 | CAISYSGSSTYEQYF | TGTGCCATCAGTTATAGCGGGAGTTCGACCTACGAGCAGTACTTC
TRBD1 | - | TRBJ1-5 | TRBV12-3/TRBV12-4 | CASSSTGKGQPQHF | TGTGCCAGCAGTTCGACAGGGAAGGGTCAGCCCCAGCATTTT
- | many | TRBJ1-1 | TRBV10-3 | CAAGDNPFF | TGTGCCGCGGGAGACAATCCTTTCTTT
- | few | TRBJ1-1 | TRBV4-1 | CASSRDLRNTEAFF | TGCGCCAGCAGCCGCGACCTAAGAAACACTGAAGCTTTCTTT
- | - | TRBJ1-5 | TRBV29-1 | CSVEVSGIGQPQHF | TGCAGCGTTGAAGTCTCGGGGATCGGTCAGCCCCAGCATTTT
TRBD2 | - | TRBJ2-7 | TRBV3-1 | CASSPGALAGDYEQYF | TGTGCCAGCAGCCCGGGGGCACTAGCGGGGGACTACGAGCAGTACTTC
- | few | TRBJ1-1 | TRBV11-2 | CASSVLQGTEAFF | TGTGCCAGCAGCGTACTACAGGGCACTGAAGCTTTCTTT
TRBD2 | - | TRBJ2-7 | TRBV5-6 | CASRSGGGPRFEQYF | TGTGCCAGCAGGTCCGGGGGGGGCCCCCGGTTCGAGCAGTACTTC
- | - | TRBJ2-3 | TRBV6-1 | CASRLNPGDTQYF | TGTGCCAGCAGACTCAACCCCGGAGATACGCAGTATTTT
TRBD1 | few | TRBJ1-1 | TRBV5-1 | CASRLGTAMNTEAFF | TGCGCCAGCAGACTCGGGACAGCCATGAACACTGAAGCTTTCTTT
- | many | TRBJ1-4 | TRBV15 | CATSRIQPGGEKLFF | TGTGCCACCAGCAGGATCCAACCCGGAGGTGAAAAACTGTTTTTT
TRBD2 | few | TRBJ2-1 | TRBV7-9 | CASSWVAGDSEQFF | TGTGCCAGCAGCTGGGTAGCGGGGGATAGTGAGCAGTTCTTC
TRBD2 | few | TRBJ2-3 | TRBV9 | CASSVGAGGGTDTQYF | TGTGCCAGCAGCGTAGGGGCGGGAGGGGGCACAGATACGCAGTATTTT
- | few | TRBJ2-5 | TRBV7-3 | CASSTRFHRVHQETQYF | TGTGCCAGCAGCACCAGATTCCACAGGGTACACCAAGAGACCCAGTACTTC
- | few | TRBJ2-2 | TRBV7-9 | CASSLDLRDTGELFF | TGTGCCAGCAGCTTAGACCTTCGAGACACCGGGGAGCTGTTTTTT
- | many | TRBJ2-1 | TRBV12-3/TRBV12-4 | CASSFPQFFNEQFF | TGTGCCAGCAGTTTCCCCCAATTTTTCAATGAGCAGTTCTTC
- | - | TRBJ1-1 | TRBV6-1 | CASNPLTGTNTEAFF | TGTGCCAGCAATCCCCTTACAGGGACGAACACTGAAGCTTTCTTT
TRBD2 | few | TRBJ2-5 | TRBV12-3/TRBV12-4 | CASSLTGGGTQYF | TGTGCCAGCAGTTTAACGGGAGGTGGGACCCAGTACTTC